This is a list of T cell receptor beta chains from one sample in a study of blood T cell repertoires in COVID-19. Libraries were prepared by immunoSEQ multiplex PCR; TCRdb keeps only in-frame clonotypes and omits some of them. Of 300,000 to 400,000 clones in the sample, about 91% are singletons; the top ten hold under 2%. The specimen was peripheral blood. The receptor source for this set is a woman aged 25 to 39 with COVID-19, enrolled during active disease. Both conserved end residues are part of each CDR3. The order of the fields is J gene, CDR3 length, D gene, V gene, clone size, CDR3 protein, CDR3 DNA. A D gene is named only where the DNA matches it firmly. Some rows mark clone size as missing; the rest say once, few, many or name a class of expanded clone.

j_gene: TRBJ1-1
len: 14
d_gene: -
v_gene: TRBV2
abundance: -
CDR3aa: CASSMGLMNTEAFF
CDR3nt: TGTGCCAGCAGTATGGGCCTCATGAACACTGAAGCTTTCTTT

j_gene: TRBJ2-3
len: 14
d_gene: -
v_gene: TRBV10-3
abundance: -
CDR3aa: CAISDGPAGDTQYF
CDR3nt: TGTGCCATCAGTGATGGCCCCGCGGGAGATACGCAGTATTTT

j_gene: TRBJ2-1
len: 11
d_gene: TRBD1
v_gene: TRBV4-1
abundance: -
CDR3aa: CASRTGDEQFF
CDR3nt: TGCGCCAGCAGGACAGGGGATGAGCAGTTCTTC

j_gene: TRBJ1-4
len: 16
d_gene: -
v_gene: TRBV25-1
abundance: -
CDR3aa: CASSERAGALNEKLFF
CDR3nt: TGTGCCAGCAGTGAACGCGCAGGGGCCCTTAATGAAAAACTGTTTTTT

j_gene: TRBJ2-1
len: 19
d_gene: TRBD2
v_gene: TRBV7-3
abundance: few
CDR3aa: CASSLSPGLAGGLYNEQFF
CDR3nt: TGTGCCAGCAGCTTAAGCCCGGGACTAGCGGGAGGCCTTTACAATGAGCAGTTCTTC

j_gene: TRBJ1-1
len: 14
d_gene: -
v_gene: TRBV5-1
abundance: -
CDR3aa: CASRRVEGNTEAFF
CDR3nt: TGCGCCAGCAGAAGGGTGGAGGGGAACACTGAAGCTTTCTTT

j_gene: TRBJ1-4
len: 15
d_gene: -
v_gene: TRBV11-2
abundance: -
CDR3aa: CASSLTAGAGEKLFF
CDR3nt: TGTGCCAGCAGCCTTACCGCAGGGGCAGGTGAAAAACTGTTTTTT

j_gene: TRBJ2-1
len: 17
d_gene: TRBD1
v_gene: TRBV5-1
abundance: once
CDR3aa: CASSLRDRGAVNNEQFF
CDR3nt: TGCGCCAGCAGCCTTCGGGACAGGGGCGCGGTGAACAATGAGCAGTTCTTC

j_gene: TRBJ2-1
len: 17
d_gene: TRBD1
v_gene: TRBV7-9
abundance: -
CDR3aa: CASSYGFTGQGRNEQFF
CDR3nt: TGTGCCAGCAGCTACGGGTTCACGGGACAGGGTAGAAATGAGCAGTTCTTC

j_gene: TRBJ1-1
len: 13
d_gene: -
v_gene: TRBV12-3/TRBV12-4
abundance: once
CDR3aa: CASSPWTDSEAFF
CDR3nt: TGTGCCAGCAGTCCCTGGACAGATTCCGAAGCTTTCTTT

j_gene: TRBJ2-7
len: 12
d_gene: -
v_gene: TRBV6-2/TRBV6-3
abundance: -
CDR3aa: CASSLSRGEQYF
CDR3nt: TGTGCCAGCAGTCTGTCCCGCGGGGAGCAGTACTTC

j_gene: TRBJ1-1
len: 13
d_gene: -
v_gene: TRBV6-2/TRBV6-3
abundance: -
CDR3aa: CASSYTGSTEAFF
CDR3nt: TGTGCCAGCAGTTATACAGGGAGCACTGAAGCTTTCTTT

j_gene: TRBJ1-2
len: 12
d_gene: -
v_gene: TRBV21-1
abundance: -
CDR3aa: CASSKRVDGYTF
CDR3nt: TGTGCCAGCAGCAAGAGAGTGGATGGCTACACCTTC

j_gene: TRBJ2-7
len: 12
d_gene: -
v_gene: TRBV3-1/TRBV3-2
abundance: -
CDR3aa: CASSQDEAEQYF
CDR3nt: TGTGCCAGCAGCCAAGATGAGGCGGAGCAGTACTTC

j_gene: TRBJ2-5
len: 17
d_gene: -
v_gene: TRBV10-3
abundance: -
CDR3aa: CAISEHMEVSYQETQYF
CDR3nt: TGTGCCATCAGTGAGCACATGGAGGTGTCGTACCAAGAGACCCAGTACTTC

j_gene: TRBJ2-7
len: 15
d_gene: TRBD1
v_gene: TRBV2
abundance: -
CDR3aa: CASNTGTALSYEQYF
CDR3nt: TGTGCCAGCAATACCGGGACAGCCCTTTCCTACGAGCAGTACTTC

j_gene: TRBJ2-5
len: 17
d_gene: TRBD2
v_gene: TRBV7-2
abundance: -
CDR3aa: CASSLENTGTSVETQYF
CDR3nt: TGTGCCAGCAGCTTAGAGAACACCGGGACTAGCGTGGAGACCCAGTACTTC

j_gene: TRBJ1-4
len: 14
d_gene: TRBD1
v_gene: TRBV2
abundance: once
CDR3aa: CASATGGENEKLFF
CDR3nt: TGTGCCAGTGCGACAGGGGGCGAAAATGAAAAACTGTTTTTT

j_gene: TRBJ2-3
len: 16
d_gene: TRBD2
v_gene: TRBV27
abundance: -
CDR3aa: CASKTLAGASTDTQYF
CDR3nt: TGTGCCAGCAAAACACTAGCGGGGGCTAGCACAGATACGCAGTATTTT

j_gene: TRBJ2-5
len: 13
d_gene: -
v_gene: TRBV15
abundance: -
CDR3aa: CATSRGGRETQYF
CDR3nt: TGTGCCACCAGCAGAGGAGGGCGTGAGACCCAGTACTTC

j_gene: TRBJ1-5
len: 13
d_gene: -
v_gene: TRBV4-2
abundance: -
CDR3aa: CASSQVLRGPQHF
CDR3nt: TGTGCCAGCAGCCAAGTTTTACGGGGGCCCCAGCATTTT

j_gene: TRBJ1-1
len: 14
d_gene: -
v_gene: TRBV7-2
abundance: -
CDR3aa: CASSFGPGQFEAFF
CDR3nt: TGTGCCAGCAGCTTTGGCCCCGGACAGTTTGAAGCTTTCTTT

j_gene: TRBJ2-3
len: 15
d_gene: TRBD2
v_gene: TRBV5-6
abundance: -
CDR3aa: CASSFVLAGGNTQYF
CDR3nt: TGTGCCAGCAGCTTTGTACTAGCGGGGGGGAATACGCAGTATTTT